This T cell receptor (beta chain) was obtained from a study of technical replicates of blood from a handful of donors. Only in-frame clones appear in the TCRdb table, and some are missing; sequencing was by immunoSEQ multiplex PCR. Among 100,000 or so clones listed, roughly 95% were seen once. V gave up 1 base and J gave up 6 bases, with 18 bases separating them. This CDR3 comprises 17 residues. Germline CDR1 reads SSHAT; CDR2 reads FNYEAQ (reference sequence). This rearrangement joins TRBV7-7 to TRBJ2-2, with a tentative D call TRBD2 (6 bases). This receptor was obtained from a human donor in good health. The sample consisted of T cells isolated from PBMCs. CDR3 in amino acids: CASSLGSREAMSGELFF. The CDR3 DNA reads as TGTGCCAGCAGCTTAGGGTCCAGGGAGGCAATGTCCGGGGAGCTGTTTTTT.